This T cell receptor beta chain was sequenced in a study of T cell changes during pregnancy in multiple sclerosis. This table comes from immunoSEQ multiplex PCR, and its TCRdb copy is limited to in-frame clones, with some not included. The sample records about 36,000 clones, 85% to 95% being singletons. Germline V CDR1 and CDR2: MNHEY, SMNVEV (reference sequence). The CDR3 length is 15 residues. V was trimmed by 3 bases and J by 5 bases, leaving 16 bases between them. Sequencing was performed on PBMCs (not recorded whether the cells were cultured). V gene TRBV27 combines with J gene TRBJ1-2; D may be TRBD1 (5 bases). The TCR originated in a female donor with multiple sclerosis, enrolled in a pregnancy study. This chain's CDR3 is CASSFQGNRRYGYTF. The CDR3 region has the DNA TGTGCCAGCAGTTTCCAGGGAAACCGTCGATATGGCTACACCTTC.